Following are 18 T cell receptor beta chains from one sample sequenced in a study of blood T cells in healthy people across ages. The use of a sample-barcoded 5' primer and a J-beta primer mix characterized a second PCR of about 6 to 12 cycles. TCRdb used MiXCR to reprocess the 5' RACE reads, holding one entry per CDR3 protein. Here the sample spans 1.6 million or so distinct CDR3 sequences, about 35% being singletons. The sample taken for sequencing was blood. All receptors derive from a woman in her thirties in good health.

The table lists this clonotype with a few counts. The chain joins TRBV20-1 to TRBJ2-4; D not certain. Germline V gene sequence: CDR1 DFQATT, CDR2 SNEGSKA (reference sequence). This CDR3 contains 15 residues. Trimming took 1 base from V and 0 from J, leaving 10 bases between them. In DNA form, the CDR3 reads TGCAGTGCTAGAGTCTATGGCTTAGCCAAAAACATTCAGTACTTC. Translating it yields CSARVYGLAKNIQYF.

This clonotype was seen a single time. The chain carries TRBV20-1 and TRBJ2-1, with 12 bases that match TRBD2. The CDR3 has 17 residues. The ends lost 0 bases at V and 7 bases at J; junction bases unmatched: 10. Germline CDR1 is DFQATT and CDR2 is SNEGSKA (reference sequence). As DNA, the CDR3 is TGCAGTGCTAGAGATCCCGGAATGACTAGCGGGAGAAATGAGCAGTTCTTC. Its translation: CSARDPGMTSGRNEQFF.

The rearrangement links TRBV4-1 to TRBJ2-7, with 8 nucleotides matching TRBD2. From germline, CDR1 is MGHRA and CDR2 YSYEKL. CDR3 length equals 16 residues. V shed 1 base, J shed 3 bases, and the junction held 8 bases outside the gene matches. CDR3 sequence (DNA): TGCGCCAGCAGCCAAGGGGCGGGAGGATCCCTCTACGAGCAGTACTTC. This sequence encodes CASSQGAGGSLYEQYF.

This clonotype came up a few times. The chain is built from TRBV10-3 and TRBJ1-2, with TRBD1 as a possible D gene (5 bases). CDR1 and CDR2 from the germline V gene are ENHRY and SYGVKD. The CDR3 has 14 residues. Trimming removed 0 bases at V and 6 bases at J, with 11 bases between. Here the CDR3 reads CAISESPTGDGYTF. In DNA, the CDR3 is TGTGCCATCAGTGAGTCACCCACAGGCGATGGCTACACCTTC.

The chain is built from TRBV5-1 and TRBJ1-3, with TRBD1 identical over 9 bases. Germline V gene lookup returns CDR1 SGHRS and CDR2 YFSETQ. The CDR3 is made up of 16 amino acids. Germline trimming cut 0 bases from V and 4 bases from J; bases unmatched to any gene: 5. The CDR3 here is CASSLVGQGNGNTIYF. CDR3 DNA sequence: TGCGCCAGCAGCTTGGTTGGACAGGGGAACGGAAACACCATATATTTT. Full variable domain (outside the CDR3, taken from reference TRBV5-1 and TRBJ1-3): KAGVTQTPRYLIKTRGQQVTLSCSPISGHRSVSWYQQTPGQGLQFLFEYFSETQRNKGNFPGRFSGRQFSNSRSEMNVSTLELGDSALYLCASSLVGQGNGNTIYFGEGSWLTVV.

With respect to this clonotype: A much larger clone lies one base from this, so it may be a read error. The chain combines TRBV5-1 with TRBJ2-1, with 8 bases matching TRBD1. The J call is doubtful: the DNA matches TRBJ2-7 better. The CDR3 length is 14 residues. Germline assignment: CDR1 SGHRS and CDR2 YFSETQ. The CDR3 bases are TGCGCCAGCAGCTTGCGAGGACAGGGTGACGAGCAGTACTTC. Translation: CASSLRGQGDEQYF.

The rearrangement uses TRBV6-2 or TRBV6-3 and TRBJ2-1; D is possibly TRBD1 (5 bases). Germline V lookup: CDR1 MNHEY, CDR2 SVGEGT. The CDR3 runs to 14 residues. The V end was cut by 2 bases, the J end by 4 bases, with 9 bases between. CDR3 bases: TGTGCCAGCAGTTACGAACAGGTGTACAATGAGCAGTTCTTC. Residues: CASSYEQVYNEQFF.

The J gene is TRBJ1-1, the V gene TRBV20-1; D is ambiguous. V lost 5 bases, J lost 0 bases, and 16 bases lay in between. The CDR3 is made up of 15 amino acids. Germline-derived CDR1 and CDR2 are DFQATT and SNEGSKA (reference sequence). The CDR3 DNA sequence: TGCAGTGCTTATTGGCCGATGACCATGAACACTGAAGCTTTCTTT. Translation: CSAYWPMTMNTEAFF.

The DNA for the CDR3 is TGTGCCAGCAGCAAAGGGGTACCCGAAGCTTTCTTT. This encodes CASSKGVPEAFF. The chain joins TRBV5-5 to TRBJ1-1; tentative D call: TRBD1 (5 bases). The germline V gene has CDR1 SGHKS and CDR2 YYEKEE (reference sequence). Trimming pared 4 bases from V and 8 bases from J, leaving 12 bases between. The CDR3 runs to 12 residues.

This clonotype was observed a handful of times. The gene calls are TRBV2 and TRBJ2-1; D may be TRBD2 (5 bases). Germline CDR1 SNHLY, CDR2 FYNNEI. This CDR3 spans 16 amino acids. V lost 0 bases to trimming and J lost 3 bases, with 12 bases between them. The CDR3: CASSEATGGFYNEQFF. DNA of the CDR3: TGTGCCAGCAGTGAAGCAACGGGCGGGTTCTACAATGAGCAGTTCTTC.

This clonotype has a single count. The V and J genes are TRBV7-2 and TRBJ2-7; tentatively, D is TRBD2 (7 bases). Germline values: CDR1 SGHTA, CDR2 FQGNSA. The CDR3 extends over 15 amino acids. V shed 5 bases and J shed 0 bases, with 14 bases lying between them. The CDR3 loop is CASSRGAEASYEQYF. CDR3 bases: TGTGCCAGCAGCCGGGGGGCAGAGGCCTCCTACGAGCAGTACTTC.

CDR3 region: CASSGSGSSYEQYF. CDR3 coding DNA: TGTGCCAGCAGTGGGTCAGGGAGCTCCTACGAGCAGTACTTC. V is TRBV25-1 and J is TRBJ2-7; D possibly uses TRBD1 or TRBD2 (5 bases each). CDR3 size: 14 residues. From germline, CDR1 is MGHDK and CDR2 SYGVNS. V lost 4 bases to trimming and J lost 0 bases, with 10 bases between them.

This clonotype came up a few times. The J gene is TRBJ2-3, the V gene TRBV7-9, with 8 bases identical to TRBD2. After removal of 2 bases from V and 2 bases from J, the junction contained 6 bases not matched to a gene. The CDR3 has 16 residues. Germline loops: CDR1 SEHNR, CDR2 FQNEAQ (reference sequence). CDR3 bases: TGTGCCAGCAGCTTACACGCGGGGGGCGCCACAGATACGCAGTATTTT. This translates into CASSLHAGGATDTQYF. Using reference TRBV7-9 and TRBJ2-3 for the parts outside the CDR3, the full variable domain is DTGVSQNPRHKITKRGQNVTFRCDPISEHNRLYWYRQTLGQGPEFLTYFQNEAQLEKSRLLSDRFSAERPKGSFSTLEIQRTEQGDSAMYLCASSLHAGGATDTQYFGPGTRLTVL.

J is TRBJ2-3 and V is TRBV30; tentatively, D is TRBD2 (5 bases). V shed 2 bases and J shed 4 bases, with 22 bases lying between them. The CDR3 covers 17 residues. Germline V gene sequence: CDR1 GTSNPN, CDR2 SVGIG (reference sequence). For the CDR3, the DNA is TGTGCCTGGAGTAAGAATCCGGGTCCGAGAGCGGCAGATACGCAGTATTTT. The encoded protein is CAWSKNPGPRAADTQYF.

This clonotype occurred a few times. An end of the junction does not agree with germline; a read error may underlie this. The rearrangement uses TRBV9 and TRBJ2-3; no clear D. This CDR3 has 12 residues. Germline V CDR1 and CDR2: SGDLS, YYNGEE. The CDR3 DNA is TGTGCCAGCAGCGGTATCACAGATGCGCAGTATTTT. As protein: CASSGITDAQYF.

This clonotype was seen a handful of times. The chain uses TRBV4-1 and TRBJ2-7; D might be TRBD2 (5 bases). CDR3 size: 14 residues. Germline V gene lookup returns CDR1 MGHRA and CDR2 YSYEKL. V was clipped by 0 bases and J by 6 bases, with 12 bases between them. The CDR3 reads CASSQEELAGEQYF. The CDR3 DNA sequence: TGCGCCAGCAGCCAAGAAGAGCTAGCAGGCGAGCAGTACTTC.

A few counts support this clonotype. The V and J genes are TRBV4-2 and TRBJ1-4; 7 bases agree with TRBD1. In germline, CDR1 is LGHNA, CDR2 YNFKEQ. CDR3 size: 18 residues. V shed 0 bases, J shed 5 bases, and the junction held 12 bases outside the gene matches. The CDR3 DNA reads TGTGCCAGCAGCCAAGACGAGGGGGACAGACCAATAAATGAAAAACTGTTTTTT. Protein sequence: CASSQDEGDRPINEKLFF.

This clonotype came up many times. The chain recombines TRBV28 with TRBJ2-5; 10 nucleotides match TRBD2. CDR1 and CDR2 (germline): MDHEN, SYDVKM. This CDR3 contains 17 residues. Unmatched junction bases numbered 16, after V lost 5 bases and J lost 7 bases. CDR3 region: CASSPIGRAGGPGTQYF. CDR3 sequence (DNA): TGTGCCAGCAGTCCCATTGGACGAGCGGGAGGGCCGGGGACCCAGTACTTC.